The clone carrying this T cell receptor (beta chain) was picked up a small number of times. As yet, its antigen is unknown. The authors ran a second PCR of 7 to 11 cycles using a sample-barcoded 5' primer and a J-beta primer mix. Through a template-switch adaptor with 12 random nucleotides, each cDNA molecule received a tag. TCRdb re-analysed the 5' RACE reads in MiXCR, keeping a single row per CDR3 protein. Of hundreds of thousands of distinct CDR3 sequences listed, under 55% were seen once; the top ten hold roughly 18%. The entry originates in a study of blood T cells in healthy people across ages. This CDR3 is built from 16 residues. V lost 5 bases, J lost 5 bases, and 8 bases stayed unmatched. Germline V gives CDR1 SGHTA, CDR2 FQGNSA. Study-level results: Age advanced and TCR beta diversity per million T cells fell, roughly linearly.

The source of this sequence is a man aged 60 to 69 in good health. The sequenced sample was blood. The V call is TRBV7-2, the J call TRBJ2-4, with 11 bases identical to TRBD1. CDR3 sequence: CASSPTRTGGQNIQYF. The DNA for the CDR3 is TGTGCCAGCAGCCCAACCCGGACAGGGGGCCAAAACATTCAGTACTTC.